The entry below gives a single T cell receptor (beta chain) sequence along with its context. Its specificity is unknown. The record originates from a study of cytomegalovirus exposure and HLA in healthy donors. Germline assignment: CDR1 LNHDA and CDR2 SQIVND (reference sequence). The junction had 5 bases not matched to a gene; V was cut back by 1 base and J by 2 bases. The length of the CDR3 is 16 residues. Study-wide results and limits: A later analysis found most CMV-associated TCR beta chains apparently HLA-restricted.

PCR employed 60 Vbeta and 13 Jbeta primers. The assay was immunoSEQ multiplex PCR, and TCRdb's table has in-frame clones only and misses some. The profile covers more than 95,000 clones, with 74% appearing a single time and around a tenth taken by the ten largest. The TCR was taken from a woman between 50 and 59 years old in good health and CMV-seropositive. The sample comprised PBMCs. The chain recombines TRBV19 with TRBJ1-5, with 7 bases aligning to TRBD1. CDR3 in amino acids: CASSIGEGAGNQPQHF. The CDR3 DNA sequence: TGTGCCAGTAGTATAGGTGAGGGGGCGGGCAATCAGCCCCAGCATTTT.